This entry is about one T cell receptor beta chain. Its antigen is still unknown. These data belong to a study of siplizumab effects on memory and regulatory T cells. General study points: With siplizumab, cumulative frequency of CD4+ memory-derived alloreactive sequences dropped significantly.

CDR3 length equals 12 residues. Germline V lookup: CDR1 SGHRS, CDR2 YFSETQ. Trimming left V 4 bases short and J 5 bases short, with 6 bases between. Clones were read by immunoSEQ multiplex PCR, and TCRdb kept only the in-frame ones, dropping some. The sample shows about 94,000 clones, approximately 95% of them seen only once. Source material: non-Treg CD4+ T cells sorted from blood. The clonotype was recovered from a human donor in good health. The chain recombines TRBV5-1 with TRBJ2-2, with no clear D. CDR3 in DNA: TGCGCCAGCAGCCCTAAGACCGGGGAGCTGTTTTTT. It codes for CASSPKTGELFF. The full variable domain, in which reference TRBV5-1 and TRBJ2-2 provide the parts outside the CDR3, is KAGVTQTPRYLIKTRGQQVTLSCSPISGHRSVSWYQQTPGQGLQFLFEYFSETQRNKGNFPGRFSGRQFSNSRSEMNVSTLELGDSALYLCASSPKTGELFFGEGSRLTVL.